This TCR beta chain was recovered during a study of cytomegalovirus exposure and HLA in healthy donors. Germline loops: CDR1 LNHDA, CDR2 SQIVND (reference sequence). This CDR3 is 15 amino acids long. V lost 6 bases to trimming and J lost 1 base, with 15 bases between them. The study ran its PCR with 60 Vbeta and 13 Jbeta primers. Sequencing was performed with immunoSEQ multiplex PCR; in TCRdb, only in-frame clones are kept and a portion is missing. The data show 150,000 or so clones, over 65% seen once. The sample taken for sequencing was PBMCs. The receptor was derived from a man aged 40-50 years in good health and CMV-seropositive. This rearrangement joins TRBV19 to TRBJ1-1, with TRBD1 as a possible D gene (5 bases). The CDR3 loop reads CASSPIQVSNTEAFF. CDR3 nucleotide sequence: TGTGCCAGTAGCCCTATACAGGTATCGAACACTGAAGCTTTCTTT.